A selection of T cell receptor beta chains follows, all from one sample in a study of blood T cell repertoires in COVID-19. Using immunoSEQ multiplex PCR, the repertoire was profiled, and TCRdb retains in-frame clones only, with some absent. The sample records some 400,000 clones, about nine tenths being singletons. The specimen was PBMCs or T cells enriched from blood (not recorded which). The receptors come from a woman under 40 who had recovered from COVID-19. Both conserved end residues are part of each CDR3. Fields, in order: D gene, clone size, J gene, V gene, CDR3 DNA, CDR3 protein. D genes are given only for firm matches. Not all rows give a size; the values are once, few, many and, for expanded clones, a class.

>TRBD1|-|TRBJ1-2|TRBV4-1
TGCGCCAGCAGCCAATCACAGGGGGCGCAGGATGGCTACACCTTC
CASSQSQGAQDGYTF
>TRBD1|-|TRBJ2-2|TRBV4-3
TGCGCCAGCAGCCAATACCCGGGACAGGGAAACACCGGGGAGCTGTTTTTT
CASSQYPGQGNTGELFF
>TRBD1|-|TRBJ2-1|TRBV7-9
TGTGCCAGCAGCACGGGGACAGGGTCGAATGAGCAGTTCTTC
CASSTGTGSNEQFF
>TRBD1|-|TRBJ2-7|TRBV19
TGTGCCAGCCAACCGGGACAGGGGGTCTACGAGCAGTACTTC
CASQPGQGVYEQYF
>TRBD2|-|TRBJ2-7|TRBV12-5
TGTGCTAGTGGTTTGGTACTCGGGAGGACGAACCCCTACGAGCAGTACTTC
CASGLVLGRTNPYEQYF
>TRBD2|-|TRBJ2-3|TRBV5-1
TGCGCCAGCAGCTTGACTAGCGGGGGGGCGCGGGATACGCAGTATTTT
CASSLTSGGARDTQYF
>-|-|TRBJ1-1|TRBV13
TGTGCCAGCAGCTTTCGGAGTAGGACAAGTGAAGCTTTCTTT
CASSFRSRTSEAFF
>-|-|TRBJ2-7|TRBV7-9
TGTGCCAGCAGATATTCAGGGGAGGGCGAGCAGTACTTC
CASRYSGEGEQYF
>-|few|TRBJ1-2|TRBV18
TGTGCCAGCTCGCCAGACAGCCTATATGGCTACACCTTC
CASSPDSLYGYTF
>-|-|TRBJ2-2|TRBV5-6
TGTGCCAGCAGCTTCTCCCTAGCGAGCGAGCTGTTTTTT
CASSFSLASELFF
>-|-|TRBJ2-2|TRBV29-1
TGCAGCGTTGTTATGGGCAGGGTCTCCGGGGAGCTGTTTTTT
CSVVMGRVSGELFF
>-|-|TRBJ2-3|TRBV5-5
TGTGCCAGCAGCTTGGTAGCAGCGTCGGCAGATACGCAGTATTTT
CASSLVAASADTQYF
>-|-|TRBJ2-7|TRBV11-2
TGTGCCAGCAGCTCTGCCCGGGGGTACGAGCAGTACTTC
CASSSARGYEQYF
>-|-|TRBJ2-7|TRBV21-1
TGTGCCAGCGGACTAGCGGGAATCCACGAGCAGTACTTC
CASGLAGIHEQYF
>-|few|TRBJ2-1|TRBV9
TGTGCCAGCAGCCCTGACAAGTCCTCCTACAATGAGCAGTTCTTC
CASSPDKSSYNEQFF
>TRBD1|-|TRBJ2-7|TRBV27
TGTGCCAGCGGTGGGGGCGACAGGGGATTCCACGAGCAGTACTTC
CASGGGDRGFHEQYF
>TRBD2|many|TRBJ2-7|TRBV10-2
TGCGCCACCCGTAGCGGGACCTCCTATTCCGAGCAGTACTTC
CATRSGTSYSEQYF
>-|-|TRBJ2-7|TRBV29-1
TGCAGCGCGAAACAGGATACCCTCTACGAGCAGTACTTC
CSAKQDTLYEQYF
>-|-|TRBJ1-2|TRBV3-1/TRBV3-2
TGTGCCAGCAGCCAAGCGGAGAACGGCTACACCTTC
CASSQAENGYTF
>TRBD1|-|TRBJ2-1|TRBV18
TGTGCCAGCTCACCATCGGACAGGGTTCGCGATGAGCAGTTCTTC
CASSPSDRVRDEQFF
>-|-|TRBJ1-1|TRBV11-2
TGTGCCAGCAGCTTAAGCCTTTCGGCCCGCGGCACTGAAGCTTTCTTT
CASSLSLSARGTEAFF
>-|-|TRBJ2-1|TRBV18
TGTGCCAGCTCACCAGGGGCGAACCCCTACAATGAGCAGTTCTTC
CASSPGANPYNEQFF
>-|-|TRBJ2-2|TRBV27
TGTGCCAGCAGTTTAGGCAGGTCCTCCGGGGAGCTGTTTTTT
CASSLGRSSGELFF
>-|once|TRBJ1-6|TRBV9
TGTGCCAGCAGCCCCCGGAGGTGGGGTTCACCCCTCCACTTT
CASSPRRWGSPLHF
>-|-|TRBJ1-1|TRBV29-1
TGCAGCGCTGACACTCGAAACACTGAAGCTTTCTTT
CSADTRNTEAFF
>TRBD1|-|TRBJ1-3|TRBV3-1/TRBV3-2
TGTGCCAGCAGCTCGGGACAGAACTCTGGAAACACCATATATTTT
CASSSGQNSGNTIYF
>-|-|TRBJ2-1|TRBV6-2/TRBV6-3
TGTGCCAGCAGTTACACAGACAATGAGCAGTTCTTC
CASSYTDNEQFF
>-|few|TRBJ2-7|TRBV4-3
TGCGCCAGCAGCCAAGGCAGGGTATCCCCCTACGAGCAGTACTTC
CASSQGRVSPYEQYF
>-|-|TRBJ1-5|TRBV30
TGTGCCTGGAGTGGAGGTTTCGGCAATCAGCCCCAGCATTTT
CAWSGGFGNQPQHF
>-|once|TRBJ2-3|TRBV28
TGTGCCAGCAGTTTACTCCTCGCGGGGAGCACAGATACGCAGTATTTT
CASSLLLAGSTDTQYF
>-|-|TRBJ1-1|TRBV30
TGTGCCTGGAGTGACAGGCTAGGCACTGAAGCTTTCTTT
CAWSDRLGTEAFF
>TRBD2|-|TRBJ2-3|TRBV5-4
TGTGCCAGCAGCTTTACTAGCGGGGGGGCTACGCAGTATTTT
CASSFTSGGATQYF
>TRBD1|-|TRBJ1-4|TRBV11-3
TGTGCCAGCAGCTTAGAGGAAGTAGGAGGACAGGGTGCAACTAATGAAAAACTGTTTTTT
CASSLEEVGGQGATNEKLFF
>TRBD2|-|TRBJ2-3|TRBV6-4
TGTGCCAGCAGTGAGTCTAGCGGGGGGGCCACAGATACGCAGTATTTT
CASSESSGGATDTQYF
>TRBD2|-|TRBJ2-1|TRBV5-1
TGCGCCAGCAGCTCAGCGGGAGGGCCTGTAGAGCAGTTCTTC
CASSSAGGPVEQFF
>TRBD1|few|TRBJ1-6|TRBV5-1
TGCGCCAGCAGCTTTGCGGGACAGGGGGTCTCCTTGAATTCACCCCTCCACTTT
CASSFAGQGVSLNSPLHF
>-|once|TRBJ2-1|TRBV6-6
TGTGCCAGCAGGGACAGTACCAATGAGCAGTTCTTC
CASRDSTNEQFF
>-|-|TRBJ1-2|TRBV19
TGTGCCAGTAGTATAGGGCCGGGGGAGGCCTTTCTCTTGGGCTATGGCTACACCTTC
CASSIGPGEAFLLGYGYTF
>TRBD1|-|TRBJ2-4|TRBV27
TGTGCCAGCGGACAGGGGTACAACATTCAGTACTTC
CASGQGYNIQYF
>-|-|TRBJ2-1|TRBV29-1
TGCAGCGTTGCTAGGGGTCCCTACAATGAGCAGTTCTTC
CSVARGPYNEQFF
>-|-|TRBJ1-6|TRBV5-3
TGTGCCAGAGATCAGGGTTCCTATAATTCACCCCTCCACTTT
CARDQGSYNSPLHF
>-|-|TRBJ1-6|TRBV7-9
TGTGCCAGCAGCTTAGGGTCGGCGGGGACGGCTAATTCACCCCTCCACTTT
CASSLGSAGTANSPLHF
>TRBD1|-|TRBJ1-1|TRBV2
TGTGCCAGCACCGGGACAGATCTAAACACTGAAGCTTTCTTT
CASTGTDLNTEAFF
>-|-|TRBJ2-3|TRBV9
TGTGCCAGCAGCGTAGCGGCCGGCGGAGATACGCAGTATTTT
CASSVAAGGDTQYF
>-|-|TRBJ2-3|TRBV18
TGTGCCAGCTCACCAGGGGGCGGTTCAGATACGCAGTATTTT
CASSPGGGSDTQYF
>-|-|TRBJ2-1|TRBV5-4
TGTGCCAGCACCCGAACCCCTCTTCTGGACAAGTCCTACAATGAGCAGTTCTTC
CASTRTPLLDKSYNEQFF
>-|-|TRBJ1-4|TRBV7-7
TGTGCCAGCAGCCTCGGGGGGGGCACGGCTAATGAAAAACTGTTTTTT
CASSLGGGTANEKLFF
>TRBD1|-|TRBJ2-1|TRBV24-1
TGTGCCACCAGTGGTCGCGAGGGGGCGCACTGGGATGAGCAGTTCTTC
CATSGREGAHWDEQFF
>-|-|TRBJ2-1|TRBV9
TGTGCCAGCAGCCGAACCCTAGCCGCATCCTACAATGAGCAGTTCTTC
CASSRTLAASYNEQFF
>TRBD1|few|TRBJ1-5|TRBV6-2/TRBV6-3
TGTGCCAGCAGTCTGGACTGGACAGGGATCTCTTTCCAGCCCCAGCATTTT
CASSLDWTGISFQPQHF